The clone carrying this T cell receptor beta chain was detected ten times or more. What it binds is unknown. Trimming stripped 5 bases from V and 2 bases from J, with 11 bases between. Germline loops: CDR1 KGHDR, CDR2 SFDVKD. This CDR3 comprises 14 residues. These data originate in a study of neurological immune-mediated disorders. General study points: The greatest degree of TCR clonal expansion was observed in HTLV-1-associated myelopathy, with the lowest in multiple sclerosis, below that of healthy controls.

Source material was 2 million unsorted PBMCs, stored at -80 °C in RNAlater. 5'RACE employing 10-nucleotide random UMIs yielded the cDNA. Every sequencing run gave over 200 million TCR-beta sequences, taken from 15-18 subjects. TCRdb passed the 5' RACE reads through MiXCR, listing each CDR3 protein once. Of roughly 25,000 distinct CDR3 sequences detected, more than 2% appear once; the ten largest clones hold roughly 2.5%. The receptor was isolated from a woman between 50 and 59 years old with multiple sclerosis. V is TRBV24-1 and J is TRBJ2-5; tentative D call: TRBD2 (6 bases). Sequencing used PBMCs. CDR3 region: CATSAGLIQETQYF. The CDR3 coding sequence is TGTGCCACCAGTGCCGGACTAATTCAAGAGACCCAGTACTTC.